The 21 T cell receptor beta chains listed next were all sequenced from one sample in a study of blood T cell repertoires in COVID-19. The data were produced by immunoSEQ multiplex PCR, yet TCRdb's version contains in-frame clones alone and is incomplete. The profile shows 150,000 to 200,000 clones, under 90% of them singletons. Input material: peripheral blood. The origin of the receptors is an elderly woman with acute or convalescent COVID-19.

The CDR3 nucleotides are TGTGCCAGCAGCGTAGCCCCAGGGGGCACGTACGAGCAGTACTTC. Residues: CASSVAPGGTYEQYF. The rearrangement uses TRBV9 and TRBJ2-7; 8 positions match TRBD1. The CDR3 covers 15 residues. Germline values: CDR1 SGDLS, CDR2 YYNGEE. Losses at the gene ends were 0 bases for V and 4 bases for J; bases not matched to a gene: 6.

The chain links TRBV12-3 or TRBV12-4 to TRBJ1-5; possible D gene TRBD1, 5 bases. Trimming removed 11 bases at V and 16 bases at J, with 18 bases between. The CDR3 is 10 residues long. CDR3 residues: CAGGWGIRHF. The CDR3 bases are TGTGCCGGCGGCTGGGGCATTCGACATTTT.

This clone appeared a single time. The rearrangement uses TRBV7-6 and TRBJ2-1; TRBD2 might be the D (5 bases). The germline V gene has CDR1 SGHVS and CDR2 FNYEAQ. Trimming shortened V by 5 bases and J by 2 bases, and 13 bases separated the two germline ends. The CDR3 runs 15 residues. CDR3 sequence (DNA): TGTGCCAGCAGCCCTACTAGGTTACCCTACAATGAGCAGTTCTTC. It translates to CASSPTRLPYNEQFF.

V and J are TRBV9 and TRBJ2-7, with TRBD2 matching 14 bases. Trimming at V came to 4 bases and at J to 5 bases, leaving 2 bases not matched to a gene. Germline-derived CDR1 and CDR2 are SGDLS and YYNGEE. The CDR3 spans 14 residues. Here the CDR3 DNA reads TGTGCCAGCAGCATGGGACTAGCGGGGGACGAGCAGTACTTC. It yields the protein CASSMGLAGDEQYF.

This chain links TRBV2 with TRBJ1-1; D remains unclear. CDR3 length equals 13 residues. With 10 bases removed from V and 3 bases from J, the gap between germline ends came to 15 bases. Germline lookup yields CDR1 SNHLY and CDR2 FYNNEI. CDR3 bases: TGTGCCACCCATAGGAGGGAGGACACTGAAGCTTTCTTT. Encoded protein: CATHRREDTEAFF.

The CDR3 reads CASSAYHGYTF. CDR3 nucleotides: TGTGCCAGCAGTGCCTACCATGGCTACACCTTC. This rearrangement joins TRBV13 to TRBJ1-2; D remains ambiguous. V lost 6 bases and J 6 bases, leaving 8 bases between the germline ends. The CDR3 runs 11 residues. Germline CDR1 is PRHDT and CDR2 is FYEKMQ (reference sequence).

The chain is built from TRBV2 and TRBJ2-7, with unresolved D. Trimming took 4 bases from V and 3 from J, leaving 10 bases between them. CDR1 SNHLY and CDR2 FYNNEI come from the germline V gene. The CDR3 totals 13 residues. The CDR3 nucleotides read TGTGCCAGCAGTGTAACACAGAGCTACGAGCAGTACTTC. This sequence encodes CASSVTQSYEQYF.

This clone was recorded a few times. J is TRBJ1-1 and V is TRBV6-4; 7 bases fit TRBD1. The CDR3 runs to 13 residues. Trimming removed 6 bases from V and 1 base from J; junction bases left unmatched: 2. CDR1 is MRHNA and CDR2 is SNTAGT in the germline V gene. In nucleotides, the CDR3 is TGTGCCAGCAGAAGACAGGGGAACACTGAAGCTTTCTTT. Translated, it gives CASRRQGNTEAFF.

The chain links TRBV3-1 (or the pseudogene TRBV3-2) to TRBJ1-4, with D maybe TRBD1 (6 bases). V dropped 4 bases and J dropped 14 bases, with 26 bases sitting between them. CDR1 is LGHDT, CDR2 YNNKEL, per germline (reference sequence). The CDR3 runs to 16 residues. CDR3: CASSLTTGTVGKRLFF. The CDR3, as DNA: TGTGCCAGCAGCCTAACGACAGGAACGGTGGGAAAACGCCTGTTTTTT.

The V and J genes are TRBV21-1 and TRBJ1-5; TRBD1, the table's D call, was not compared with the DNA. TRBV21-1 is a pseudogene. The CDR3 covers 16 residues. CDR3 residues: CASSNGVTDSNQPQHF. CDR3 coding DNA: TGTGCCAGCAGCAATGGCGTGACAGATAGCAATCAGCCCCAGCATTTT.

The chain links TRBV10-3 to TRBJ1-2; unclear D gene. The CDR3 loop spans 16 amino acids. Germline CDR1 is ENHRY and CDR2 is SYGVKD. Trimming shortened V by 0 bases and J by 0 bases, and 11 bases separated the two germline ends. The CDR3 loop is CAISESGGPANYGYTF. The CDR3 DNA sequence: TGTGCCATCAGTGAGTCTGGAGGGCCCGCTAACTATGGCTACACCTTC.

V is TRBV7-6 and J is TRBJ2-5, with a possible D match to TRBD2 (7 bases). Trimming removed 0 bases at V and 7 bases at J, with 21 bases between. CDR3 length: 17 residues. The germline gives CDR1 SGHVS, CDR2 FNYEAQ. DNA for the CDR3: TGTGCCAGCAGCTTAGCTGAGGGGGGGCTGGTGTTTGGGACCCAGTACTTC. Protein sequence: CASSLAEGGLVFGTQYF.

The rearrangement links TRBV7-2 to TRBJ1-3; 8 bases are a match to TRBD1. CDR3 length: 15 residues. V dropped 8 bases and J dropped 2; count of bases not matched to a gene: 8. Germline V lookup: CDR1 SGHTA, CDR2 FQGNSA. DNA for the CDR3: TGTGCCAGCCAGAAGGGGACAGGCCCTGGAAACACCATATATTTT. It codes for CASQKGTGPGNTIYF.

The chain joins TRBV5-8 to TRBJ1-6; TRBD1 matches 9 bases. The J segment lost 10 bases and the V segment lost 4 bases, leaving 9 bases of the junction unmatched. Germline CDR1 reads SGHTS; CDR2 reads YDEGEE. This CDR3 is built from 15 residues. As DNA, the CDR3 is TGTGCCAGCAGCACAGTTCGGACAGGGGACTCACCCCTCCACTTT. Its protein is CASSTVRTGDSPLHF.

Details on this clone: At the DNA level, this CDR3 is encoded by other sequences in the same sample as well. CDR3: CASRPDSANYGYTF. CDR3 in DNA: TGTGCCAGCAGACCGGACAGTGCTAACTATGGCTACACCTTC. V and J are TRBV2 and TRBJ1-2, with a tentative D call TRBD1 (6 bases). V lost 6 bases to trimming and J lost 0 bases, with 11 bases between them. CDR1 and CDR2 (germline): SNHLY, FYNNEI. The CDR3 length is 14 residues.

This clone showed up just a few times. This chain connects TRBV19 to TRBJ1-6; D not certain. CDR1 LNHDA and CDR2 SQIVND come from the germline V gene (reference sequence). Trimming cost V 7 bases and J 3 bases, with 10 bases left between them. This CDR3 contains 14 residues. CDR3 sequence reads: CASTSHGYNSPLHF. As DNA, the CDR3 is TGTGCCAGTACTTCCCACGGCTATAATTCACCCCTCCACTTT.

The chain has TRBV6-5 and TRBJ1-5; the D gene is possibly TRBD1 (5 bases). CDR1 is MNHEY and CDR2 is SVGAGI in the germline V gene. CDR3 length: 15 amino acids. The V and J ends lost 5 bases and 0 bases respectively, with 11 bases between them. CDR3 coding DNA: TGTGCCAGCAGTACAGGACTACTTAGCAATCAGCCCCAGCATTTT. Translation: CASSTGLLSNQPQHF.

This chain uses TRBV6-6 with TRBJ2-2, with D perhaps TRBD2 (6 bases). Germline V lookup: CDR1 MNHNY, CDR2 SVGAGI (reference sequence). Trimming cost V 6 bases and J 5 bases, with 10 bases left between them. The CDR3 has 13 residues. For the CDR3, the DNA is TGTGCCAGCAGCGGCGGGGAAACCGGGGAGCTGTTTTTT. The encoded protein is CASSGGETGELFF.

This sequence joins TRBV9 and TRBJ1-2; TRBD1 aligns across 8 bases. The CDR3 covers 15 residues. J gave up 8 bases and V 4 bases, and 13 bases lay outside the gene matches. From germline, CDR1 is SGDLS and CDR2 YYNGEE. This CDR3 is CASSPGTGGLQGYTF. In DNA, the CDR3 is TGTGCCAGCAGCCCAGGGACAGGAGGGCTTCAGGGCTACACCTTC.

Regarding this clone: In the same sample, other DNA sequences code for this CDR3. CDR3 coding DNA: TGCGCCAGCAGCTTGGAGGCGGGAGGAACAGATACGCAGTATTTT. Protein sequence: CASSLEAGGTDTQYF. The V and J genes are TRBV5-1 and TRBJ2-3, with 8 bases matching TRBD2. The length of the CDR3 is 15 residues. With V trimmed by 0 bases and J by 3 bases, 3 bases remained unmatched. CDR1 SGHRS and CDR2 YFSETQ come from the germline V gene. The variable domain in full, completed from reference TRBV5-1 and TRBJ2-3, reads KAGVTQTPRYLIKTRGQQVTLSCSPISGHRSVSWYQQTPGQGLQFLFEYFSETQRNKGNFPGRFSGRQFSNSRSEMNVSTLELGDSALYLCASSLEAGGTDTQYFGPGTRLTVL.

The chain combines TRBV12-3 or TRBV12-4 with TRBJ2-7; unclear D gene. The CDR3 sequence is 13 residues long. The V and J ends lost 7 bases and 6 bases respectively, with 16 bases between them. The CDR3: CASIESRRTEQYF. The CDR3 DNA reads TGTGCCAGCATCGAGTCTCGGAGAACCGAGCAGTACTTC.